Presented here are 5 T cell receptor beta chains from one specimen sequenced in a study of cytomegalovirus exposure and HLA in healthy donors. The study ran its PCR with 60 Vbeta and 13 Jbeta primers. Profiled with immunoSEQ multiplex PCR; TCRdb holds only in-frame clones, not every one. The table lists 150,000 to 200,000 clones, about 80% of them singletons, with 5% to 7% in the top ten. Sequenced input: PBMCs. The receptors derive from a man aged 40-50 years in good health and CMV-seropositive.

The chain has TRBV6-5 and TRBJ1-4; 7 nucleotides line up with TRBD1. Germline V gives CDR1 MNHEY, CDR2 SVGAGI. The length of the CDR3 is 13 residues. The junction had 10 bases not matched to a gene; V was cut back by 10 bases and J by 8 bases. The DNA for the CDR3 is TGTGCCATAAACAGGGGCTACGGGGAAAAACTGTTTTTT. Translation: CAINRGYGEKLFF.

The chain has TRBV10-1 and TRBJ2-3; 9 bases match TRBD2. CDR1 and CDR2 from the germline V gene are WNHNN and SYGVQD (reference sequence). The CDR3 consists of 18 residues. With V trimmed by 0 bases and J by 2 bases, 9 bases remained unmatched. CDR3 nucleotides: TGCGCCAGCAGTGAGTCTTTGTCTAGCGGGACTACCACAGATACGCAGTATTTT. Translated: CASSESLSSGTTTDTQYF.

This chain joins TRBV14 and TRBJ2-3; D gene uncertain. The CDR3 loop spans 16 amino acids. Germline assignment: CDR1 SGHDN and CDR2 FVKESK. V was clipped by 3 bases and J by 2 bases, with 15 bases between them. The chain's CDR3 is CASSQLRGDDTDTQYF. DNA for the CDR3: TGTGCCAGCAGCCAGTTACGCGGAGATGACACAGATACGCAGTATTTT.

The gene calls are TRBV10-3 and TRBJ2-7; 7 bases line up with TRBD2. Trimming at V came to 4 bases and at J to 1 base, leaving 10 bases not matched to a gene. The CDR3 spans 16 residues. Germline V gives CDR1 ENHRY, CDR2 SYGVKD. The CDR3 coding sequence is TGTGCCATCAGTGGAGGTCCTAGCGGTGGTTCCTACGAGCAGTACTTC. Its translation: CAISGGPSGGSYEQYF.

The chain links TRBV28 to TRBJ2-5, with 8 nucleotides matching TRBD1. The J call is in doubt because the DNA end fits TRBJ2-7 better. The CDR3 consists of 16 residues. Germline-derived CDR1 and CDR2 are MDHEN and SYDVKM. The CDR3 DNA is TGTGCCAGCAGTCCAAGGACAGGGAAGGATAGCTACGAGCAGTACTTC. Translation gives CASSPRTGKDSYEQYF.